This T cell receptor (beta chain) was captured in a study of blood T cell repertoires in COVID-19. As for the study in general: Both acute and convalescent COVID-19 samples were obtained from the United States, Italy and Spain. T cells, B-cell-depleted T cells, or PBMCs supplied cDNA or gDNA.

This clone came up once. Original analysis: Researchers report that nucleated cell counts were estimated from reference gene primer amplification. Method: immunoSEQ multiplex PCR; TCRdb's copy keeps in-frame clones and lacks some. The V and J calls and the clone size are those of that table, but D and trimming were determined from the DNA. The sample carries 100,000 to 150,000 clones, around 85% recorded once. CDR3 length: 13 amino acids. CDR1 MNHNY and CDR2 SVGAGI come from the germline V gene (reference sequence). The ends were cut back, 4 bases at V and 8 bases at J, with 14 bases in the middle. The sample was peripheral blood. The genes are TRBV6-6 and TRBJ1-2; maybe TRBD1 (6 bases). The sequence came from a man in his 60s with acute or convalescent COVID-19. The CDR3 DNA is TGTGCCAGCAGTTCTCCCCAGGGGCGGGGCTACACCTTC. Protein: CASSSPQGRGYTF.